A selection of T cell receptor beta chains follows, all from one sample in a study of cytomegalovirus exposure and HLA in healthy donors. Assay: immunoSEQ multiplex PCR; the TCRdb copy retains only in-frame clones and omits some. The sample shows more than 95,000 clones, 55% to 75% of them seen only once. The material sequenced was PBMCs. The receptors were sampled from a woman in her 40s in good health and CMV-seropositive. Each CDR3 is given with its conserved first and last residue. The order of the fields is J gene, clone size, V gene, D gene, CDR3 DNA, CDR3 protein. D genes are given only for firm matches. Clone size is shown for a subset of rows, as once, few, many or a class of expanded clone.

TRBJ2-7,few,TRBV6-6,-,TGTGCCAGCAGTTACATTGGGGGCCACGAGCAGTACTTC,CASSYIGGHEQYF
TRBJ2-1,-,TRBV5-1,-,TGCGCCAGCAGCGGCAGGTTGTCCTACAATGAGCAGTTCTTC,CASSGRLSYNEQFF
TRBJ2-3,-,TRBV7-2,TRBD2,TGTGCCAGCAGCCCCAGGGAGGAACTAGCGGGAGGTGGTACGCAGTATTTT,CASSPREELAGGGTQYF
TRBJ1-2,few,TRBV4-2,-,TGTGCCAGCAGTCAAATCGCGCGAGGCTACACCTTC,CASSQIARGYTF
TRBJ2-7,-,TRBV7-9,-,TGTGCCAGCAGCTTACTGGGGGCGAACTACGAGCAGTACTTC,CASSLLGANYEQYF
TRBJ1-5,-,TRBV28,-,TGTGCCAGCAGTTTCGGGCGAGGTGGGGCACAGCATTTT,CASSFGRGGAQHF
TRBJ2-7,few,TRBV6-1,-,TGTGCCCTCCAAAAGCCCACAGGTTCCTACGAGCAGTACTTC,CALQKPTGSYEQYF
TRBJ2-7,few,TRBV27,-,TGTGCCAGCAGGGGACATGCAGGGACGTCCTACGAGCAGTACTTC,CASRGHAGTSYEQYF
TRBJ2-7,few,TRBV30,TRBD2,TGTGCCTGGAGTGTAACTCCTAGCGGCCATTACGAGCAGTACTTC,CAWSVTPSGHYEQYF
TRBJ2-7,-,TRBV19,-,TGTGCCAGTAGCCACGGAGAAGCCTACGAGCAGTACTTC,CASSHGEAYEQYF
TRBJ2-7,-,TRBV11-2,-,TGTGCCAGCAGCTTAGATTCGGATTCTGGAGGGGAAGACGAGCAGTACTTC,CASSLDSDSGGEDEQYF
TRBJ2-7,-,TRBV7-2,-,TGTGCCAGCAGCGCCTCTTTAGTATTCGAGCAGTACTTC,CASSASLVFEQYF
TRBJ1-4,few,TRBV6-1,-,TGTGCCAGCAGCTCCGGAACTAATGAAAAACTGTTTTTT,CASSSGTNEKLFF
TRBJ1-1,-,TRBV27,-,TGTGCCAGCAGTTTAGGTTCCGGGGTGAACACTGAAGCTTTCTTT,CASSLGSGVNTEAFF
TRBJ2-3,-,TRBV6-1,-,TGTGCCAGCAGTGAATCCATATTCCCCAGGGGGAGGCGCACAGATACGCAGTATTTT,CASSESIFPRGRRTDTQYF
TRBJ1-5,-,TRBV7-8,TRBD1,TGTGCCAGCAGCTCCGGGACAGGGGGCTTCGGGCAGCCCCAGCATTTT,CASSSGTGGFGQPQHF
TRBJ2-1,-,TRBV5-1,TRBD2,TGCGCCAGCAGCTTGGATCTAGCGGGAGTCAATGAGCAGTTCTTC,CASSLDLAGVNEQFF
TRBJ2-3,-,TRBV6-5,TRBD2,TGTGCCAGCAGTTTTGGGACTAAAGGAAGTACGCAGTATTTT,CASSFGTKGSTQYF
TRBJ2-7,-,TRBV2,-,TGTGCCAGCAGGAGCGGGACAATGGACGAGCAGTACTTC,CASRSGTMDEQYF
TRBJ2-1,-,TRBV7-9,TRBD2,TGTGCCAGCAGCTTCTCACTAGCGGGATTTGGCAATGAGCAGTTCTTC,CASSFSLAGFGNEQFF
TRBJ1-2,-,TRBV5-4,-,TGTGCCAGCAGCCTTCGGGGGGGGGATGGCTACACCTTC,CASSLRGGDGYTF
TRBJ2-7,few,TRBV25-1,TRBD2,TGTGCCAGCAGTGCCCCAGCGGGAGGAGGCGGCGAGCAGTACTTC,CASSAPAGGGGEQYF
TRBJ2-7,-,TRBV20-1,-,TGCAGTGCTAGAGATAACGGACTATCCATCTTC,CSARDNGLSIF
TRBJ2-1,few,TRBV9,TRBD2,TGTGCCAGCAGCGTAGGGGAGGGATTAAGCTCCTACAATGAGCAGTTCTTC,CASSVGEGLSSYNEQFF
TRBJ2-3,-,TRBV2,TRBD2,TGTGCCAGCAGTGAGGGACTAGCGGGCACAGATACGCAGTATTTT,CASSEGLAGTDTQYF
TRBJ1-2,few,TRBV29-1,-,TGCAGCGTTGAGGAGGGAGGCTACACCTTC,CSVEEGGYTF
TRBJ2-3,few,TRBV7-2,TRBD2,TGTGCCAGCAGCTTATTGATAGCGGGAGGGTTCGATACGCAGTATTTT,CASSLLIAGGFDTQYF
TRBJ1-4,-,TRBV4-3,TRBD1,TGCGCCAGCAGCCCAGGACAGGCGAATGAAAAACTGTTTTTT,CASSPGQANEKLFF
TRBJ2-4,-,TRBV15,-,TGTGCCACCAGCAGAGCCCGGGAAGACAAAAACATTCAGTACTTC,CATSRAREDKNIQYF
TRBJ1-5,-,TRBV30,TRBD1,TGTGCCTGGAGTACAGGGGACAGGAGGGATCAGCCCCAGCATTTT,CAWSTGDRRDQPQHF
TRBJ2-2,-,TRBV7-9,TRBD1,TGTGCCAGCAGCTTAGATACAGGGGGTCCCACCGGGGAGCTGTTTTTT,CASSLDTGGPTGELFF
TRBJ2-1,-,TRBV6-5,TRBD2,TGTGCCACCTCCCGCGGGAGGGCCTTTTACAATGAGCAGTTCTTC,CATSRGRAFYNEQFF
TRBJ2-3,-,TRBV6-5,-,TGTGCCAGCAATGGAGGCGCAGATACGCAGTATTTT,CASNGGADTQYF
TRBJ2-1,-,TRBV7-8,TRBD2,TGTGCCAGCAGCTTAGCGACAGGGACTAGCGGGAGTAAGGACAATGAGCAGTTCTTC,CASSLATGTSGSKDNEQFF
TRBJ1-2,few,TRBV5-4,TRBD1,TGTGCCAGCAGCTCGGGACAGGGGGGTACCTACACCTTC,CASSSGQGGTYTF
TRBJ2-1,-,TRBV7-2,TRBD1,TGTGCCAGCAGCGCAACAGGGGTGGGGGAAAACAATGAGCAGTTCTTC,CASSATGVGENNEQFF
TRBJ1-1,-,TRBV27,-,TGTGCCAGCCTCCCGAGGCGTAAGGGAGTAACTGAAGCTTTCTTT,CASLPRRKGVTEAFF
TRBJ1-2,-,TRBV19,TRBD1,TGTGCCAGTAGACCGGGACAGTACTATGGCTACACCTTC,CASRPGQYYGYTF
TRBJ2-1,-,TRBV4-1,-,TGCGCCAGCAGCCAAGGAAGTAGCTCCTACAATGAGCAGTTCTTC,CASSQGSSSYNEQFF
TRBJ1-5,once,TRBV28,-,TGTGCCAGTAACTCCCCGCCGAGCAATCAGCCCCAGCATTTT,CASNSPPSNQPQHF
TRBJ2-7,-,TRBV27,TRBD2,TGTGCCAGCAGTTTCTCTCTAGCGGGAATCTCCTACGAGCAGTACTTC,CASSFSLAGISYEQYF
TRBJ2-1,once,TRBV7-9,TRBD2,TGTGCCAGCAGCTCCGGACTAGCGGACTACAATGAGCAGTTCTTC,CASSSGLADYNEQFF
TRBJ2-4,few,TRBV28,TRBD2,TGTGCCAGCAGAATGAGCGGGACCATCCTAGCCAAAAACATTCAGTACTTC,CASRMSGTILAKNIQYF
TRBJ2-3,-,TRBV7-3,-,TGTGCCAGCAGCTTGAACCCGACGGGAACAGATACGCAGTATTTT,CASSLNPTGTDTQYF
TRBJ1-1,-,TRBV7-9,-,TGTGCCAGCAGCTTAGCGCTAGGGGGCACTGAAGCTTTCTTT,CASSLALGGTEAFF
TRBJ1-4,once,TRBV2,-,TGTGCCAGCAGTGACGGGGGTAATGAAAAACTGTTTTTT,CASSDGGNEKLFF
TRBJ2-3,few,TRBV2,-,TGTGCCAGCAGTGAACCCAAAGGAGGAACGGATACGCAGTATTTT,CASSEPKGGTDTQYF
TRBJ2-7,-,TRBV27,-,TGTGCCAGCAGTCCTGGAACAGCTTACGAGCAGTACTTC,CASSPGTAYEQYF
TRBJ2-7,-,TRBV28,TRBD1,TGTGCCAGCAGTTTGTCGCCGGGACAGCCCTACGAGCAGTACTTC,CASSLSPGQPYEQYF
TRBJ1-4,-,TRBV27,-,TGTGCCAGCAGTTTATCGGTGAGACAGTCGGTTGCAACTAATGAAAAACTGTTTTTT,CASSLSVRQSVATNEKLFF
TRBJ1-4,-,TRBV5-1,TRBD1,TGCGCCAGCAGCTTGGGACAGGGGGCCGGTAATGAAAAACTGTTTTTT,CASSLGQGAGNEKLFF